These 25 T cell receptor beta chains were sequenced from one sample in a study of control samples from healthy donors and cancer patients. Only in-frame clones appear in the TCRdb table, and some are missing; sequencing was by immunoSEQ multiplex PCR. The table shows tens of thousands of clones, with about 87% occurring only once. The sequenced sample consisted of PBMCs. Source of these receptors: an older woman with head and neck cancer.

On this clone itself: The same CDR3 also results from other DNA sequences found in this sample. V and J are TRBV10-3 and TRBJ2-5; perhaps TRBD1 as D (6 bases). Germline V gene lookup returns CDR1 ENHRY and CDR2 SYGVKD. The V gene lost 6 bases and the J gene lost 0 bases, with 11 bases spanning the gap. CDR3 length equals 14 residues. In DNA, the CDR3 is TGTGCCATCAGCCGGACAGAGTACCAAGAGACCCAGTACTTC. Translated: CAISRTEYQETQYF.

This clone is a singleton in its sample. The chain carries TRBV6-2 or TRBV6-3 and TRBJ2-7; D ambiguous. Trimming left V 2 bases short and J 2 bases short, with 13 bases between. Germline values: CDR1 MNHEY, CDR2 SVGEGT. The CDR3 consists of 15 residues. As DNA, the CDR3 is TGTGCCAGCAGTTACCTTGGGAAGGGCACCTACGAGCAGTACTTC. Its protein is CASSYLGKGTYEQYF.

The chain couples TRBV24-1 to TRBJ2-2, with unresolved D. Germline V gene data show CDR1 as KGHDR and CDR2 as SFDVKD. The CDR3 loop spans 14 amino acids. V was clipped by 5 bases and J by 3 bases, with 9 bases between them. The CDR3 nucleotides are TGTGCCACCAGTGCCCGGCAGCACACCGGGGAGCTGTTTTTT. It codes for CATSARQHTGELFF.

The chain employs TRBV19 and TRBJ2-3; no reliable D call. The germline V gene has CDR1 LNHDA and CDR2 SQIVND (reference sequence). The CDR3 has 10 residues. V lost 5 bases and J 5 bases, leaving 2 bases between the germline ends. This CDR3 is CASSQDTQYF. Written as DNA, the CDR3 is TGTGCCAGTAGTCAAGATACGCAGTATTTT.

This chain joins TRBV9 and TRBJ2-1, with a tentative D call TRBD2 (6 bases). This CDR3 comprises 14 residues. Germline V gene sequence: CDR1 SGDLS, CDR2 YYNGEE. V was shortened by 3 bases and J by 2 bases, with 9 bases between the two germline ends. This CDR3 is CASSDTGAYNEQFF. Here the CDR3 DNA reads TGTGCCAGCAGCGATACGGGGGCCTACAATGAGCAGTTCTTC.

The V and J genes are TRBV25-1 and TRBJ1-1; 11 bases line up with TRBD1. Germline V CDR1 and CDR2: MGHDK, SYGVNS. The CDR3 is 15 residues long. Trimming at V came to 6 bases and at J to 6 bases, leaving 9 bases not matched to a gene. The CDR3 DNA follows: TGTGCCAGCAGCCACGGACAGGGGGCTTCGTCTGAAGCTTTCTTT. It yields the protein CASSHGQGASSEAFF.

The V and J genes are TRBV7-3 and TRBJ2-2, with 7 bases fitting TRBD2. The CDR3 runs to 16 residues. Germline trimming cut 3 bases from V and 7 bases from J; bases unmatched to any gene: 11. Germline V gene lookup returns CDR1 SGHTA and CDR2 FQGTGA. This CDR3 reads CASSFAGTIGNGELFF. In nucleotides, the CDR3 is TGTGCCAGCAGCTTCGCCGGGACTATCGGCAACGGGGAGCTGTTTTTT.

V usage is TRBV6-1 and J usage is TRBJ2-1, with 15 bases lining up with TRBD2. V was clipped by 4 bases and J by 6 bases; unmatched bases: 10. The CDR3 is 18 amino acids. Germline V CDR1 and CDR2: MNHNS, SASEGT. The CDR3 loop reads CASSARTSGRALINEQFF. CDR3 coding DNA: TGTGCCAGCAGTGCAAGGACTAGCGGGAGGGCTCTGATCAATGAGCAGTTCTTC.

The V gene is TRBV29-1, the J gene TRBJ2-5, with 8 nucleotides matching TRBD1. This CDR3 contains 12 residues. The J segment lost 6 bases and the V segment lost 7 bases, leaving 7 bases of the junction unmatched. CDR1 and CDR2 from the germline V gene are SQVTM and ANQGSEA. As DNA, the CDR3 is TGCAGCGGGCAACAGGGGGTCAAGACCCAGTACTTC. This encodes CSGQQGVKTQYF. Filled out from reference TRBV29-1 and TRBJ2-5, the complete variable domain reads SAVISQKPSRDICQRGTSLTIQCQVDSQVTMMFWYRQQPGQSLTLIATANQGSEATYESGFVIDKFPISRPNLTFSTLTVSNMSPEDSSIYLCSGQQGVKTQYFGPGTRLLVL.

The genes are TRBV4-2 and TRBJ2-3, with TRBD2 identical over 7 bases. The length of the CDR3 is 16 residues. V dropped 5 bases and J dropped 0; count of bases not matched to a gene: 8. Looked up from germline, CDR1 is LGHNA and CDR2 is YNFKEQ. The CDR3 DNA sequence: TGTGCCAGCAGCTTAGCGAGCGGGACTAGCACAGATACGCAGTATTTT. The encoded protein is CASSLASGTSTDTQYF.

This clone occurred once. The chain recombines TRBV3-1 (or the pseudogene TRBV3-2) with TRBJ2-2; 10 nucleotides agree with TRBD2. The J segment lost 4 bases and the V segment lost 8 bases, leaving 4 bases of the junction unmatched. Germline V gene data show CDR1 as LGHDT and CDR2 as YNNKEL (reference sequence). The CDR3 has 14 amino acids. Here the CDR3 reads CASGRTSGTGELFF. CDR3 DNA sequence: TGTGCCAGCGGACGGACTAGCGGCACCGGGGAGCTGTTTTTT.

As to this clone: Germline and junction disagree at one end, which may indicate a read error. The same CDR3 arises from other DNA sequences in this sample as well. J is TRBJ2-7 and V is TRBV10-3; 8 nucleotides agree with TRBD2. This CDR3 is built from 14 residues. Germline V gene lookup returns CDR1 ENHRY and CDR2 SYGVKD. In nucleotides, the CDR3 is TGTGCCATCAGTGACTCGGCGGGAGGAATGCAGCAGTATTTC. Translated, it gives CAISDSAGGMQQYF.

The chain is built from TRBV5-8 and TRBJ2-7; D may match TRBD1 or TRBD2 (5 bases each). CDR3 length: 15 residues. The germline V gene encodes CDR1 SGHTS and CDR2 YDEGEE. V lost 2 bases to trimming and J lost 1 base, with 13 bases between them. For the CDR3, the DNA is TGTGCCAGCAGCTTCGTCGGGACGGTGTCCTACGAGCAGTACTTC. This gives the protein CASSFVGTVSYEQYF.

The V and J genes are TRBV10-3 and TRBJ2-5, with 11 bases that match TRBD1. This CDR3 comprises 14 residues. The V segment lost 6 bases and the J segment 2 bases; nucleotides outside the gene matches: 2. Germline loops: CDR1 ENHRY, CDR2 SYGVKD. The CDR3 coding sequence is TGTGCCATCAGAGGGACAGGGGGACAAGAGACCCAGTACTTC. Its protein is CAIRGTGGQETQYF.

The chain recombines TRBV5-4 with TRBJ1-6, with a possible D match to TRBD1 (5 bases). V shed 2 bases and J shed 6 bases, with 12 bases lying between them. Germline CDR1 reads SGHNT; CDR2 reads YYREEE (reference sequence). The CDR3 length is 15 residues. CDR3 bases: TGTGCCAGCAGCTTAGTGGGACTCTCTAATTCACCCCTCCACTTT. Translated: CASSLVGLSNSPLHF.

This chain connects TRBV30 to TRBJ2-7; D possibly corresponds to TRBD2 (5 bases). The V gene lost 7 bases and the J gene lost 5 bases, with 21 bases spanning the gap. This CDR3 has 14 amino acids. Looked up from germline, CDR1 is GTSNPN and CDR2 is SVGIG (reference sequence). CDR3: CAFVENTGSDEQYF. The CDR3 coding sequence is TGTGCCTTCGTAGAGAATACGGGGAGCGACGAGCAGTACTTC. Using reference TRBV30 and TRBJ2-7 for the parts outside the CDR3, the full variable domain is SQTIHQWPATLVQPVGSPLSLECTVEGTSNPNLYWYRQAAGRGLQLLFYSVGIGQISSEVPQNLSASRPQDRQFILSSKKLLLSDSGFYLCAFVENTGSDEQYFGPGTRLTVT.

The V gene is TRBV4-2, the J gene TRBJ1-3; D remains unclear. V was trimmed by 0 bases and J by 0 bases, leaving 9 bases between them. The CDR3 is 16 residues long. Germline V gene lookup returns CDR1 LGHNA and CDR2 YNFKEQ. The CDR3 region has the DNA TGTGCCAGCAGCCAAGAATATCGGATCTCTGGAAACACCATATATTTT. Its translation is CASSQEYRISGNTIYF.

V usage is TRBV6-5 and J usage is TRBJ2-7; possible D gene TRBD1, 5 bases. The V end lost 2 bases, the J end lost 2 bases, and 10 bases lay between the germline ends. The CDR3 has 14 residues. Germline-derived CDR1 and CDR2 are MNHEY and SVGAGI. The CDR3 DNA reads TGTGCCAGCAGTTACCGGACAAAGCCCTACGAGCAGTACTTC. It specifies CASSYRTKPYEQYF.

V is TRBV3-1 (or the pseudogene TRBV3-2) and J is TRBJ1-1; TRBD1 matches at 8 bases. The V gene end was trimmed by 1 base and the J gene end by 8 bases; junction bases not matched to a gene: 6. The CDR3 length is 14 residues. Germline V CDR1 and CDR2: LGHDT, YNNKEL (reference sequence). CDR3 protein: CASSQGTGTGEAFF. CDR3 coding DNA: TGTGCCAGCAGCCAAGGTACCGGGACAGGAGAAGCTTTCTTT.

The V and J genes are TRBV29-1 and TRBJ2-3; D not resolved. V lost 6 bases and J 1 base, leaving 11 bases between the germline ends. CDR1 and CDR2 from the germline V gene are SQVTM and ANQGSEA. CDR3 length: 13 amino acids. The CDR3 bases are TGCAGCGTAGGGATAATGGGCACAGATACGCAGTATTTT. This gives the protein CSVGIMGTDTQYF.

The chain links TRBV7-2 to TRBJ2-7, with 9 nucleotides matching TRBD2. This CDR3 has 15 amino acids. Germline values: CDR1 SGHTA, CDR2 FQGNSA. Losses at the gene ends were 1 base for V and 2 bases for J; bases not matched to a gene: 3. The CDR3 sequence is CASSLGSSGTYEQYF. The CDR3 DNA sequence: TGTGCCAGCAGCTTAGGTTCTAGCGGGACCTACGAGCAGTACTTC.

V gene TRBV6-5 combines with J gene TRBJ2-7, with TRBD1 as a possible D gene (7 bases). Trimming removed 0 bases from V and 1 base from J, with 10 bases in between. There are 15 residues in the CDR3. Per germline, CDR1 MNHEY and CDR2 SVGAGI. The CDR3 DNA reads TGTGCCAGCAGTTACTCGGGGGGACAGTCCTACGAGCAGTACTTC. Translation gives CASSYSGGQSYEQYF.

V is TRBV6-5 and J is TRBJ1-5; D not certain. The germline CDR1 and CDR2 sequences are MNHEY and SVGAGI. Trimming removed 10 bases from V and 2 bases from J, with 15 bases in between. The CDR3 has 14 residues. The CDR3 region has the DNA TGTGCCACCATCCCCACGTGGGGCAATCAGCCCCAGCATTTT. It specifies CATIPTWGNQPQHF.

This clone was counted once. The rearrangement links TRBV19 to TRBJ2-1; 7 nucleotides agree with TRBD1. From germline, CDR1 is LNHDA and CDR2 SQIVND (reference sequence). This CDR3 has 15 amino acids. V was pared by 3 bases and J by 3 bases, with 5 bases of the junction left unmatched. CDR3: CASSIERQGYNEQFF. CDR3 coding DNA: TGTGCCAGTAGTATTGAGAGACAGGGCTACAATGAGCAGTTCTTC. The whole variable domain, remainder taken from reference TRBV19 and TRBJ2-1, is DGGITQSPKYLFRKEGQNVTLSCEQNLNHDAMYWYRQDPGQGLRLIYYSQIVNDFQKGDIAEGYSVSREKKESFPLTVTSAQKNPTAFYLCASSIERQGYNEQFFGPGTRLTVL.

The CDR3 is CASSEVMGGEQYF. Written as DNA, the CDR3 is TGTGCCAGCAGTGAGGTGATGGGGGGGGAGCAGTACTTC. The genes are TRBV2 and TRBJ2-7; 7 nucleotides line up with TRBD2. CDR3 length: 13 residues. After removal of 3 bases from V and 7 bases from J, the junction contained 6 bases not matched to a gene. The germline gives CDR1 SNHLY, CDR2 FYNNEI.